This is a list of T cell receptor beta chains from one sample in a study of vaccination and CD4 T cells after COVID-19. TCRdb ran MiXCR on the PCR reads and lists one entry per CDR3 protein. Of 7,500 to 10,000 distinct CDR3 sequences detected, 45% appear once; the ten largest clones hold roughly 11%. Their specific antigens are unknown. The sample taken for sequencing was CD4+ T cells from blood, cultured in vitro. All receptors derive from a human donor in good health. Both conserved end residues are part of each CDR3. The D gene is left open where the match is weak. Clone size is shown for a subset of rows, as once, few, many or a class of expanded clone.

abundance,d_gene,j_gene,v_gene,CDR3nt,CDR3aa
NA,NA,TRBJ2-7,TRBV7-9,TGTGCCAGCAGCAGCTACGGGACAAATTCATACGAGCAGTACTTC,CASSSYGTNSYEQYF
NA,NA,TRBJ1-1,TRBV19,TGTGCCAGTAGTAACGGAGGGAACACTGAAGCTTTCTTT,CASSNGGNTEAFF
NA,NA,TRBJ2-7,TRBV6-1,TGTGCCAGCAACTCCAGGGAAAAGTACTACGAGCAGTACTTC,CASNSREKYYEQYF
few,NA,TRBJ2-4,TRBV27,TGTGCCAGCAGGTCCAGAGGCCTAAACATTCAGTACTTC,CASRSRGLNIQYF
few,NA,TRBJ1-2,TRBV24-1,TGTGCCACCAGTGATTTAGACAGAAACTATGGCTACACCTTC,CATSDLDRNYGYTF
NA,NA,TRBJ2-3,TRBV5-1,TGCGCCAGCAGCCCCGACAGCAGCACAGATACGCAGTATTTT,CASSPDSSTDTQYF
NA,NA,TRBJ2-7,TRBV30,TGTGCCTGGAGTGTACAGTTGGGTGTGGGGGGCAGGACCTACGAGCAGTACTTC,CAWSVQLGVGGRTYEQYF
few,NA,TRBJ1-1,TRBV6-1,TGTGCCAGCAGCTTTGTGACCCGCGGGCGGGGCACTGAAGCTTTCTTT,CASSFVTRGRGTEAFF
NA,TRBD2,TRBJ2-3,TRBV6-1,TGTGCCAGCAGTGCCCTCACTAGCGGGACCACAGATACGCAGTATTTT,CASSALTSGTTDTQYF
NA,NA,TRBJ1-4,TRBV6-1,TGTGCCAGCAGTGCCACGGGTCCGCGGAAACTGTTTTTT,CASSATGPRKLFF
NA,NA,TRBJ1-3,TRBV10-3,TGTACCATCAGTGACTCCACCTCTGGAAACACCATATATTTT,CTISDSTSGNTIYF
NA,TRBD2,TRBJ2-5,TRBV20-1,TGCAGTGCCCGAAGCGGGGTTGAGACCCAGTACTTC,CSARSGVETQYF
NA,NA,TRBJ2-7,TRBV6-2/TRBV6-3,TGTGCCAGCAGTTACGTACAGCCGCTCTACGAGCAGTACTTC,CASSYVQPLYEQYF
few,NA,TRBJ1-2,TRBV2,TGTGCCAGCAGTGTCGGGCCAAACTATGGCTACACCTTC,CASSVGPNYGYTF
few,NA,TRBJ1-1,TRBV7-8,TGTGCCAGCAGCTTACTAACAACGAACACTGAAGCTTTCTTT,CASSLLTTNTEAFF
few,NA,TRBJ1-2,TRBV6-5,TGTGCCAGCAGTTACTCGATCAGCGAGCGGGGCCCTGATGGCTACACCTTC,CASSYSISERGPDGYTF
few,TRBD1,TRBJ1-2,TRBV19,TGTGCCAGTAGTAAGGACAGGGGACGGAAAGCTAACTATGGCTACACCTTC,CASSKDRGRKANYGYTF
NA,TRBD1,TRBJ1-6,TRBV24-1,TGTGCCACCAGTGACGGACAGGGAAGAAATTCACCCCTCCACTTT,CATSDGQGRNSPLHF
NA,TRBD1,TRBJ1-1,TRBV10-1,TGCGCCAGCAGTGAGGACAGGGTTAACACTGAAGCTTTCTTT,CASSEDRVNTEAFF
few,NA,TRBJ1-5,TRBV19,TGTGCCAGTATTGAGGCAGGGTTGACGCGCAATCAGCCCCAGCATTTT,CASIEAGLTRNQPQHF
NA,NA,TRBJ2-7,TRBV6-2/TRBV6-3,TGTGCCAGCAGTTACTCGCAGAGCTCCTACGAGCAGTACTTC,CASSYSQSSYEQYF
NA,TRBD2,TRBJ2-1,TRBV5-1,TGCGCCAGCAGCTTGACGAGCGGGATGACCGTCGCCTACAATGAGCAGTTCTTC,CASSLTSGMTVAYNEQFF
few,TRBD2,TRBJ2-1,TRBV20-1,TGCAGTGCCACAGGGTATGTAGCGGGAGAGACCTACAATGAGCAGTTCTTC,CSATGYVAGETYNEQFF
NA,NA,TRBJ2-7,TRBV7-2,TGTGCCAGCAGCTTACCGGGAAAAACGCAGGACGAGCAGTACTTC,CASSLPGKTQDEQYF
NA,NA,TRBJ1-5,TRBV5-5,TGTGCCAGCAGCTTGCGGCCAGGGCTATCCAATCAGCCCCAGCATTTT,CASSLRPGLSNQPQHF
few,NA,TRBJ1-1,TRBV7-9,TGTGCCAGCAGCTTACAGCGGCAGATCCCCACTGAAGCTTTCTTT,CASSLQRQIPTEAFF
NA,TRBD2,TRBJ2-2,TRBV25-1,TGTGCCAGCAGTGAATTCAAAGGACTAGCGACCGGGGAGCTGTTTTTT,CASSEFKGLATGELFF
few,TRBD1,TRBJ2-6,TRBV30,TGTGCCTTGGGACAGGGGATTATCGGGGCCAACGTCCTGACTTTC,CALGQGIIGANVLTF
NA,TRBD1,TRBJ2-7,TRBV2,TGTGCCAGCAATCCGGTCAGGGGGCGCGAGCAGTACTTC,CASNPVRGREQYF
NA,TRBD1,TRBJ1-4,TRBV19,TGTGCCAGTAGCCGGACAGGGGATGAGGGTGAAAAACTGTTTTTT,CASSRTGDEGEKLFF
few,TRBD1,TRBJ1-2,TRBV6-1,TGTGCCAGCCGACGACAGGGCCGGGATGGCTACACCTTC,CASRRQGRDGYTF
few,NA,TRBJ1-5,TRBV15,TGTGCCACCAGCAGAGTTCTTACCGGCAGAAATCAGCCCCAGCATTTT,CATSRVLTGRNQPQHF
few,TRBD1,TRBJ1-1,TRBV25-1,TGTGCCAGCAGGTTAACAGGGGACACTGAAGCTTTCTTT,CASRLTGDTEAFF
NA,NA,TRBJ2-7,TRBV6-9,TGTGCCAGCAGTTACACGCTCTACGAGCAGTACTTC,CASSYTLYEQYF
NA,NA,TRBJ2-3,TRBV20-1,TGCAGTGCCCTCCACAGGCCCACAGATACGCAGTATTTT,CSALHRPTDTQYF
NA,NA,TRBJ2-7,TRBV4-3,TGCGCCAGCAGCCAAGATTGGGGCAGGGGAGCCTACGAGCAGTACTTC,CASSQDWGRGAYEQYF
few,TRBD1,TRBJ1-1,TRBV7-2,TGTGCCAGCAGCTTTACCAGGACAGGGGGTGGCAATGAAGCTTTCTTT,CASSFTRTGGGNEAFF
few,TRBD1,TRBJ1-1,TRBV30,TGTGCCTGGAGTGTACAGTGGTCAGGGGGCGGCTCTAAAGCTTTCTTT,CAWSVQWSGGGSKAFF
once,TRBD2,TRBJ2-3,TRBV2,TGTGCCAGCAGCCGGGACTATAGCACAGATACGCAGTATTTT,CASSRDYSTDTQYF